Each of the 24 T cell receptor beta chains below was sequenced from the same sample in a study of T cells in Graves' hyperthyroidism and ophthalmopathy. Amplified regions were TCR beta CDR3 sequences from RNA transcripts. HTBI primers were used for first-round RT-PCR of the TCR CDR3. MiXCR, run by TCRdb on the multiplex PCR reads, gives a single entry per CDR3 protein. The table records roughly 500,000 distinct CDR3 sequences, 35% to 50% of them present only once. The sample comprised peripheral blood or thyroid tissue (not recorded which). The source is an adult woman with Graves' disease, either hyperthyroidism or ophthalmopathy (not recorded which).

A single count supports this clonotype. The chain links TRBV20-1 to TRBJ2-7; 9 nucleotides match TRBD2. Losses at the gene ends were 6 bases for V and 2 bases for J; bases not matched to a gene: 8. Per the germline V gene, CDR1 is DFQATT and CDR2 is SNEGSKA (reference sequence). The CDR3 spans 14 residues. DNA for the CDR3: TGCAGTGCCAGACGTCTAGCGGGGACCTACGAGCAGTACTTC. Its protein product is CSARRLAGTYEQYF.

The table lists this clonotype with a few counts. CDR3 amino acids: CASSFISDTGELFF. The CDR3 region has the DNA TGCGCCAGCAGCTTTATATCCGACACCGGGGAGCTGTTTTTT. V gene TRBV5-1 combines with J gene TRBJ2-2; D call uncertain. The CDR3 runs to 14 residues. Germline values: CDR1 SGHRS, CDR2 YFSETQ. Trimming left V 2 bases short and J 3 bases short, with 8 bases between.

The rearrangement uses TRBV19 and TRBJ1-5; no reliable D call. The CDR3 contains 12 residues. Germline V gene lookup returns CDR1 LNHDA and CDR2 SQIVND (reference sequence). Trimming left V 3 bases short and J 7 bases short, with 7 bases between. CDR3 DNA: TGTGCCAGTAGTATTCCACCCCAGCCCCAGCATTTT. Translated: CASSIPPQPQHF.

V and J are TRBV6-5 and TRBJ1-2, with TRBD1 as a possible D gene (5 bases). Deletions cut 5 bases from V and 7 bases from J, with 11 bases between. Germline V gene lookup returns CDR1 MNHEY and CDR2 SVGAGI. CDR3 length: 12 residues. Here the CDR3 DNA reads TGTGCCAGCAGTGACAACAGGTTTGGCTACACCTTC. Its translation: CASSDNRFGYTF.

About this clonotype: A read error may be the cause here, since a much bigger clone is one base away. The rearrangement joins TRBV19 to TRBJ1-4; TRBD1 matches 7 bases. Germline V lookup: CDR1 LNHDA, CDR2 SQIVND (reference sequence). This CDR3 has 15 amino acids. The CDR3 is CASGIWNRGGEKLFF. CDR3 DNA: TGTGCCAGTGGTATATGGAACAGGGGAGGTGAAAAACTGTTTTTT.

The rearrangement joins TRBV20-1 to TRBJ2-5; 7 bases fit TRBD1. Germline V gene sequence: CDR1 DFQATT, CDR2 SNEGSKA (reference sequence). The J segment lost 1 base and the V segment lost 3 bases, leaving 2 bases of the junction unmatched. This CDR3 contains 13 residues. The CDR3, as DNA: TGCAGTGCTAGGACAGGGATCCAAGAGACCCAGTACTTC. It is translated as CSARTGIQETQYF.

With regard to this clonotype: No conserved phenylalanine or tryptophan ends this CDR3, so it is likely a read error. Because the CDR3's place on the DNA is in doubt, the DNA is left out and the CDR3 is given as listed by TCRdb. The CDR3 spells CSARGPPGQPT. V gene TRBV20-1 combines with J gene TRBJ2-5; whether TRBD1, the table's D call, matches the DNA was not checked. The CDR3 contains 11 residues when both ends are counted. Per the germline V gene, CDR1 is DFQATT and CDR2 is SNEGSKA (reference sequence).

This clonotype was counted ten times or more. The V call is TRBV6-1, the J call TRBJ2-5; a weak D match, TRBD2 (6 bases). CDR1 and CDR2 from the germline V gene are MNHNS and SASEGT. The CDR3 spans 13 residues. V was pared by 6 bases and J by 3 bases, with 11 bases between. The CDR3 region is CASRRLVEETQYF. In DNA, the CDR3 is TGTGCCAGCAGGAGACTAGTAGAAGAGACCCAGTACTTC.

This clonotype was detected ten times or more. The chain couples TRBV7-9 to TRBJ2-7, with D tentatively TRBD1 (5 bases). CDR1 and CDR2 from the germline V gene are SEHNR and FQNEAQ (reference sequence). The CDR3 extends over 14 amino acids. Trimming removed 4 bases at V and 4 bases at J, with 14 bases between. The CDR3 region is CASSSQGILYEQYF. The CDR3 DNA reads as TGTGCCAGCAGCTCCCAGGGTATCCTGTACGAGCAGTACTTC.

The chain employs TRBV28 and TRBJ2-5; D is undetermined. Between the trimmed V and J ends, which lost 5 bases and 4 bases, there was a span of 14 bases. This CDR3 spans 14 amino acids. Looked up from germline, CDR1 is MDHEN and CDR2 is SYDVKM. The CDR3 sequence is CASSPFARGETQYF. CDR3 DNA: TGTGCCAGCAGTCCCTTCGCCAGAGGAGAGACCCAGTACTTC.

This clonotype has just a few counts. The chain joins TRBV10-3 to TRBJ2-5; D possibly corresponds to TRBD1 (5 bases). This CDR3 has 14 residues. Trimming left V 3 bases short and J 9 bases short, with 17 bases between. CDR1 ENHRY and CDR2 SYGVKD come from the germline V gene. The CDR3, as DNA: TGTGCCATCAGTGATTTGGACGGACATCAGCCCCAGTACTTC. This gives the protein CAISDLDGHQPQYF.

V and J are TRBV2 and TRBJ2-2; possible D gene TRBD1, 6 bases. Per germline, CDR1 SNHLY and CDR2 FYNNEI. The CDR3 is 14 residues long. The V and J ends lost 6 bases and 5 bases respectively, with 13 bases between them. The CDR3 here is CASRTTGTTGELFF. The CDR3 coding sequence is TGTGCCAGCAGGACTACAGGGACGACCGGGGAGCTGTTTTTT.

V is TRBV10-1 and J is TRBJ1-1; D not resolved. The CDR3 length is 15 residues. Germline CDR1 WNHNN, CDR2 SYGVQD (reference sequence). Trimming pared 3 bases from V and 4 bases from J, leaving 15 bases between. CDR3 nucleotides: TGCGCCAGCAGTGACGGAGGCAGACCTAGCACTGAAGCTTTCTTT. Encoded protein: CASSDGGRPSTEAFF.

This clonotype turned up a few times. The junction departs from germline at one end; a sequencing error may be responsible. The V and J genes are TRBV12-3 or TRBV12-4 and TRBJ1-2; no firm D call. The CDR3 runs to 12 residues. The CDR3: CASSYASGDVYF. CDR3 bases: TGTGCCAGCAGTTACGCCTCGGGAGACGTCTACTTC.

The chain recombines TRBV20-1 with TRBJ2-2; no clear D gene. This CDR3 is built from 12 residues. V lost 3 bases, J lost 5 bases, and 7 bases lay in between. Germline V gene lookup returns CDR1 DFQATT and CDR2 SNEGSKA (reference sequence). CDR3 bases: TGCAGTGCTAGGATGGGGACCGGGGAGCTGTTTTTT. Its protein is CSARMGTGELFF.

This clonotype was recorded a few times. The chain carries TRBV7-9 and TRBJ2-2; D unresolved. The CDR3 loop spans 13 amino acids. The ends were cut back, 1 base at V and 7 bases at J, with 7 bases in the middle. Looked up from germline, CDR1 is SEHNR and CDR2 is FQNEAQ (reference sequence). The CDR3 nucleotides are TGTGCCAGCAGCTTAGATCGGTTCGGGGAGCTGTTTTTT. Translating gives CASSLDRFGELFF. The full variable domain, completed using reference TRBV7-9 and TRBJ2-2, is DTGVSQNPRHKITKRGQNVTFRCDPISEHNRLYWYRQTLGQGPEFLTYFQNEAQLEKSRLLSDRFSAERPKGSFSTLEIQRTEQGDSAMYLCASSLDRFGELFFGEGSRLTVL.

The chain recombines TRBV7-9 with TRBJ1-6; a possible D gene is TRBD1 (5 bases). This CDR3 is built from 14 residues. CDR1 is SEHNR, CDR2 FQNEAQ, per germline (reference sequence). V lost 2 bases and J 10 bases, leaving 12 bases between the germline ends. In DNA, the CDR3 is TGTGCCAGCAGCTTACCGGGACGGAGGTCACCCCTCCACTTT. Amino acids: CASSLPGRRSPLHF. The whole variable domain, remainder taken from reference TRBV7-9 and TRBJ1-6, is DTGVSQNPRHKITKRGQNVTFRCDPISEHNRLYWYRQTLGQGPEFLTYFQNEAQLEKSRLLSDRFSAERPKGSFSTLEIQRTEQGDSAMYLCASSLPGRRSPLHFGNGTRLTVT.

Comment on this clonotype: With a much larger clone just one base away, this may be a read error. The V call is TRBV19, the J call TRBJ2-2; 9 nucleotides agree with TRBD1. The CDR3 sequence is 18 residues long. Germline CDR1 reads LNHDA; CDR2 reads SQIVND (reference sequence). The CDR3 sequence is CASSLSIRGTGLSREPFF. CDR3 in DNA: TGTGCCAGTAGCCTTTCCATTCGTGGGACAGGGTTATCTCGGGAGCCGTTTTTT.

This clonotype was counted at least ten times. The gene calls are TRBV20-1 and TRBJ2-2, with D maybe TRBD2 (5 bases). Looked up from germline, CDR1 is DFQATT and CDR2 is SNEGSKA (reference sequence). Trimming took off 6 bases at V and 7 bases at J, with 15 bases between the two ends. The CDR3 is made up of 13 amino acids. CDR3 sequence reads: CSAKEAGIGELFF. The CDR3 DNA reads as TGCAGTGCCAAAGAGGCCGGGATCGGGGAGCTGTTTTTT.

J is TRBJ1-1 and V is TRBV19; D perhaps matches TRBD1 (6 bases). V lost 4 bases and J 8 bases, leaving 14 bases between the germline ends. The CDR3 has 13 amino acids. Germline CDR1 is LNHDA and CDR2 is SQIVND (reference sequence). CDR3 loop: CASSTNRDSEAFF. CDR3 nucleotides: TGTGCCAGTAGTACAAACAGGGATTCGGAAGCTTTCTTT.

This chain connects TRBV19 to TRBJ2-2; 7 positions agree with TRBD1. The V gene's germline CDR1 is LNHDA and CDR2 SQIVND (reference sequence). Trimming removed 8 bases from V and 1 base from J; junction bases left unmatched: 1. There are 13 residues in the CDR3. The CDR3 reads CASHRGNTGELFF. The DNA of the CDR3 is TGTGCCAGTCACAGGGGGAACACCGGGGAGCTGTTTTTT. Supplemented by reference TRBV19 and TRBJ2-2, the full variable domain reads DGGITQSPKYLFRKEGQNVTLSCEQNLNHDAMYWYRQDPGQGLRLIYYSQIVNDFQKGDIAEGYSVSREKKESFPLTVTSAQKNPTAFYLCASHRGNTGELFFGEGSRLTVL.

This clonotype turned up a few times. In nucleotides, the CDR3 is TGTGCCAGCAGCCACCCACGGAGGGAGGGGGCGCGGTATGGCTACACCTTC. It specifies CASSHPRREGARYGYTF. The chain employs TRBV5-6 and TRBJ1-2; 7 bases align to TRBD1. The J segment lost 5 bases and the V segment lost 4 bases, leaving 17 bases of the junction unmatched. CDR1 is SGHDT and CDR2 is YYEEEE in the germline V gene. The CDR3 covers 17 residues.

V gene TRBV10-3 combines with J gene TRBJ2-7, with D possibly being TRBD2 (6 bases). The length of the CDR3 is 12 residues. Germline values: CDR1 ENHRY, CDR2 SYGVKD. V lost 6 bases, J lost 4 bases, and 10 bases lay in between. The CDR3 spells CAIRGGQYEQYF. CDR3 sequence (DNA): TGTGCCATCAGGGGAGGTCAGTACGAGCAGTACTTC.

The rearrangement links TRBV6-2 or TRBV6-3 to TRBJ2-7; D not resolved. There are 13 residues in the CDR3. Germline loops: CDR1 MNHEY, CDR2 SVGEGT. V was shortened by 2 bases and J by 9 bases, with 14 bases between the two germline ends. The CDR3 spells CASSYDSTRGQYF. The CDR3 nucleotides are TGTGCCAGCAGTTACGATAGCACCAGAGGGCAGTACTTC.